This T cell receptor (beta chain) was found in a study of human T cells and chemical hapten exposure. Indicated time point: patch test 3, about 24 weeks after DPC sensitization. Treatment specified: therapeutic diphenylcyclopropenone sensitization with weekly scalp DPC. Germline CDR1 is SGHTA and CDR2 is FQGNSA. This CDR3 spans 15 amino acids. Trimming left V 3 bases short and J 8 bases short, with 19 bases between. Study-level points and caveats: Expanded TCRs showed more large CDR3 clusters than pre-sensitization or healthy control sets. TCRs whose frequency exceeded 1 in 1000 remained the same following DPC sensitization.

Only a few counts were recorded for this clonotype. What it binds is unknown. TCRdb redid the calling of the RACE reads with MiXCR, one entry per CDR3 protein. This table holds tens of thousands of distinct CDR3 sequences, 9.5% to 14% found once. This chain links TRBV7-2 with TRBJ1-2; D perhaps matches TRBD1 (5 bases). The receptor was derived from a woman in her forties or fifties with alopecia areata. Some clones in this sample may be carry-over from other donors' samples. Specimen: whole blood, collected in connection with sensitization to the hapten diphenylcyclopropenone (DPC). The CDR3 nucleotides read TGTGCCAGCAGCTTGGGGGTCCGGGAGGGATTAGGCTACACCTTC. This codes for CASSLGVREGLGYTF.